Each of the 20 T cell receptor beta chains below was sequenced from the same sample in a study of cytomegalovirus exposure and HLA in healthy donors. The PCR ran on 60 Vbeta and 13 Jbeta primers. The assay was immunoSEQ multiplex PCR, and TCRdb's table has in-frame clones only and misses some. This table holds roughly 240,000 clones, more than 70% found once. The material sequenced was PBMCs. These receptors came from a boy under 18 in good health and CMV-seronegative.

J is TRBJ2-2 and V is TRBV7-6; D not certain. V was trimmed by 2 bases and J by 5 bases, leaving 12 bases between them. Looked up from germline, CDR1 is SGHVS and CDR2 is FNYEAQ. CDR3 length equals 15 residues. The CDR3 nucleotides are TGTGCCAGCAGCTTATTGAGTCCAAGAACCGGGGAGCTGTTTTTT. As protein: CASSLLSPRTGELFF.

This clone appeared a few times. The J gene is TRBJ1-1, the V gene TRBV5-1; 7 positions match TRBD1. Germline CDR1 and CDR2: SGHRS and YFSETQ. J gave up 5 bases and V 3 bases, and 4 bases lay outside the gene matches. The CDR3 runs 13 residues. The CDR3 reads CASSWVQGTEAFF. CDR3 DNA sequence: TGCGCCAGCAGCTGGGTACAGGGGACTGAAGCTTTCTTT.

The chain joins TRBV19 to TRBJ1-1; a weak D match, TRBD1 (6 bases). Trimming stripped 9 bases from V and 0 bases from J, with 26 bases between. This CDR3 contains 18 residues. Per the germline V gene, CDR1 is LNHDA and CDR2 is SQIVND (reference sequence). CDR3 loop: CARECIFGRGLMNTEAFF. In DNA form, the CDR3 reads TGTGCCAGGGAGTGTATTTTTGGCAGGGGATTAATGAACACTGAAGCTTTCTTT.

The chain has TRBV5-1 and TRBJ2-1, with 10 bases aligning to TRBD2. Germline CDR1 SGHRS, CDR2 YFSETQ. This CDR3 contains 16 residues. J lost 8 bases, V lost 3 bases, and 11 bases had no gene match. DNA for the CDR3: TGCGCCAGCAGCTCACCCCGGACTAGCGGAGCTGATGAGCAGTTCTTC. It encodes CASSSPRTSGADEQFF.

This chain connects TRBV4-1 to TRBJ2-7, with D possibly being TRBD2 (6 bases). The ends were cut back, 2 bases at V and 2 bases at J, with 13 bases in the middle. CDR1 is MGHRA, CDR2 YSYEKL, per germline. The CDR3 runs to 15 residues. The CDR3: CASSQLAEGAYEQYF. The CDR3 bases are TGCGCCAGCAGCCAATTAGCGGAGGGTGCCTACGAGCAGTACTTC.

The J gene is TRBJ2-5, the V gene TRBV20-1; no definite D call. Germline CDR1 is DFQATT and CDR2 is SNEGSKA (reference sequence). Trimming stripped 3 bases from V and 7 bases from J, with 9 bases between. This CDR3 has 11 residues. CDR3 coding DNA: TGCAGTGCTAGTAGCCGCGCGACCCAGTACTTC. Residues: CSASSRATQYF.

V is TRBV9 and J is TRBJ2-5; D is unclear. V lost 4 bases and J lost 5, with 9 bases in between. From germline, CDR1 is SGDLS and CDR2 YYNGEE. This CDR3 contains 12 residues. CDR3 coding DNA: TGTGCCAGCAGCCCGAACATGGAGACCCAGTACTTC. The encoded protein is CASSPNMETQYF.

The rearrangement uses TRBV7-8 and TRBJ1-4; unclear D gene. Trimming removed 4 bases from V and 8 bases from J, with 20 bases in between. This CDR3 is 16 amino acids long. The germline CDR1 and CDR2 sequences are SGHVS and FQNEAQ. This CDR3 reads CASSSPRLPLGEKLFF. The CDR3 coding sequence is TGTGCCAGCAGCTCCCCCCGACTACCACTTGGGGAAAAACTGTTTTTT.

The chain joins TRBV7-6 to TRBJ1-2; TRBD1 agrees at 7 bases. The germline gives CDR1 SGHVS, CDR2 FNYEAQ. The trim removed 5 bases at V and 2 bases at J, leaving 14 bases unmatched. The CDR3 has 17 residues. In DNA form, the CDR3 reads TGTGCCAGCAGCCGACTCCAAAACAGGGGCGGAAACTATGGCTACACCTTC. Translated, it gives CASSRLQNRGGNYGYTF.

The V gene is TRBV7-2, the J gene TRBJ2-7, with 10 bases matching TRBD2. Germline V lookup: CDR1 SGHTA, CDR2 FQGNSA. This CDR3 comprises 13 residues. V was pared by 7 bases and J by 7 bases, with 7 bases of the junction left unmatched. The CDR3 is CASTRRAGGEQYF. CDR3 in DNA: TGTGCCAGCACCCGGCGAGCGGGAGGGGAGCAGTACTTC.

This clone turned up a few times. This chain joins TRBV18 and TRBJ1-5, with TRBD1 matching over 10 bases. The germline V gene has CDR1 KGHSH and CDR2 LQKENI. This CDR3 has 14 residues. The ends lost 3 bases at V and 5 bases at J; junction bases unmatched: 1. The CDR3 sequence is CASSPGTGDQPQHF. CDR3 DNA: TGTGCCAGCTCACCGGGGACAGGGGATCAGCCCCAGCATTTT. Based on the CDR3 plus reference TRBV18 and TRBJ1-5, the full variable domain is NAGVMQNPRHLVRRRGQEARLRCSPMKGHSHVYWYRQLPEEGLKFMVYLQKENIIDESGMPKERFSAEFPKEGPSILRIQQVVRGDSAAYFCASSPGTGDQPQHFGDGTRLSIL.

This chain uses TRBV29-1 with TRBJ1-1; D is unclear. Deletions cut 4 bases from V and 0 bases from J, with 12 bases between. This CDR3 comprises 14 residues. Germline V gives CDR1 SQVTM, CDR2 ANQGSEA. As DNA, the CDR3 is TGCAGCGTTGGTACAACAGTCCTGAACACTGAAGCTTTCTTT. Its translation is CSVGTTVLNTEAFF.

The chain carries TRBV30 and TRBJ1-5; 8 bases are shared with TRBD1. The CDR3 consists of 14 residues. Germline CDR1 reads GTSNPN; CDR2 reads SVGIG (reference sequence). V was clipped by 1 base and J by 6 bases; unmatched bases: 5. The CDR3 reads CAWSADRGGQPQHF. CDR3 nucleotides: TGTGCCTGGAGTGCCGACAGGGGTGGTCAGCCCCAGCATTTT.

V gene TRBV5-4 combines with J gene TRBJ1-1; no clear D. Germline V lookup: CDR1 SGHNT, CDR2 YYREEE (reference sequence). The CDR3 spans 14 residues. V gave up 0 bases and J gave up 1 base, with 7 bases separating them. The CDR3 loop is CASSLEPTNTEAFF. The CDR3 bases are TGTGCCAGCAGCTTGGAGCCCACGAACACTGAAGCTTTCTTT.

This clone has only one observation. The chain joins TRBV11-1 to TRBJ2-2, with 7 bases lining up with TRBD2. The junction had 2 bases not matched to a gene; V was cut back by 1 base and J by 6 bases. The CDR3 runs to 14 residues. Germline lookup yields CDR1 SGHAT and CDR2 FQDESV (reference sequence). The CDR3 bases are TGTGCCAGCAGCTTAGAACTAGCGCCCGGGGAGCTGTTTTTT. It specifies CASSLELAPGELFF.

This clone was seen a single time. J is TRBJ1-2 and V is TRBV19; 7 nucleotides agree with TRBD1. V dropped 5 bases and J dropped 6; count of bases not matched to a gene: 9. The germline gives CDR1 LNHDA, CDR2 SQIVND (reference sequence). This CDR3 is 14 amino acids long. The CDR3 DNA reads TGTGCCAGTAGTCTGCAACAGGGGAGGAATGGCTACACCTTC. This sequence encodes CASSLQQGRNGYTF.

This sequence joins TRBV18 and TRBJ1-1, with a tentative D call TRBD1 (6 bases). The CDR3 runs to 17 residues. Per germline, CDR1 KGHSH and CDR2 LQKENI. V lost 2 bases and J 4 bases, leaving 20 bases between the germline ends. The CDR3 DNA reads TGTGCCAGCTCACCATCCTCGATCGGGGGCGGGAGCACTGAAGCTTTCTTT. Residues: CASSPSSIGGGSTEAFF.

This chain joins TRBV18 and TRBJ2-2; unclear D gene. Germline V gives CDR1 KGHSH, CDR2 LQKENI. V was pared by 2 bases and J by 3 bases, with 19 bases between. The CDR3 consists of 18 residues. The CDR3 nucleotides are TGTGCCAGCTCACCAATGCTAAGAGGAGAGGAACACACCGGGGAGCTGTTTTTT. This gives the protein CASSPMLRGEEHTGELFF. The full variable domain, in which reference TRBV18 and TRBJ2-2 provide the parts outside the CDR3, is NAGVMQNPRHLVRRRGQEARLRCSPMKGHSHVYWYRQLPEEGLKFMVYLQKENIIDESGMPKERFSAEFPKEGPSILRIQQVVRGDSAAYFCASSPMLRGEEHTGELFFGEGSRLTVL.

The chain carries TRBV25-1 and TRBJ1-3; the D is unclear. CDR1 MGHDK and CDR2 SYGVNS come from the germline V gene. The CDR3 is made up of 11 amino acids. Deletions cut 7 bases from V and 9 bases from J, with 10 bases between. CDR3 DNA sequence: TGTGCCAGCACCCCTGGGAGCACCATATATTTT. This gives the protein CASTPGSTIYF.

V gene TRBV5-4 combines with J gene TRBJ2-1; D is perhaps TRBD1 (5 bases). Germline CDR1 is SGHNT and CDR2 is YYREEE (reference sequence). Trimming removed 1 base at V and 8 bases at J, with 16 bases between. This CDR3 region has 15 residues. CDR3 region: CASSLTGARIDEQFF. The CDR3 bases are TGTGCCAGCAGCTTGACAGGAGCCCGAATCGATGAGCAGTTCTTC.